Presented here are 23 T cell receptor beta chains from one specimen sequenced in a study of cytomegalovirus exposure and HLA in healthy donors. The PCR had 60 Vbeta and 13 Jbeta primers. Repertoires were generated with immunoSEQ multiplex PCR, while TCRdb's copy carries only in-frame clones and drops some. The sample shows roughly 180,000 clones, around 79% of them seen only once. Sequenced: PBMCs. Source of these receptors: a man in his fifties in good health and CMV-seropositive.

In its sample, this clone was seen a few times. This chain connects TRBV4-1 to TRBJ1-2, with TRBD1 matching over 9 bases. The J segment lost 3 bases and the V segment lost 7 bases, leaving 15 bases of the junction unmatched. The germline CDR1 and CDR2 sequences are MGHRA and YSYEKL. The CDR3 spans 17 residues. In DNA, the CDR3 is TGCGCCAGCAACCGGAAAAAAGGGGACAGGGAGGACTATGGCTACACCTTC. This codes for CASNRKKGDREDYGYTF.

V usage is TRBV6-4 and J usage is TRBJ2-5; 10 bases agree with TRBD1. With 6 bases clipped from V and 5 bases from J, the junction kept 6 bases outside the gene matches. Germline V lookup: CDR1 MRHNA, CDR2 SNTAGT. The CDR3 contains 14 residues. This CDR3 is CASSADRGSETQYF. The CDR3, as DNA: TGTGCCAGCAGCGCGGACAGGGGGTCTGAGACCCAGTACTTC.

CDR3 protein: CASSSIGRGAKNIQYF. The CDR3 DNA sequence: TGCGCCAGCAGCTCAATCGGCAGGGGAGCCAAAAACATTCAGTACTTC. This chain uses TRBV4-1 with TRBJ2-4; tentatively, D is TRBD1 (6 bases). The CDR3 sequence is 16 residues long. The germline V and J ends were trimmed by 5 bases and 0 bases, with 14 bases remaining between them. Germline V CDR1 and CDR2: MGHRA, YSYEKL.

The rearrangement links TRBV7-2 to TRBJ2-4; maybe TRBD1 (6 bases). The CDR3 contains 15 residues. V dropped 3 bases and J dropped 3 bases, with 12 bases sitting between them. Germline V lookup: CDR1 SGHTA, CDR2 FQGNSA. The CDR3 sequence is CASSFPGTNKNIQYF. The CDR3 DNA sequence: TGTGCCAGCAGCTTCCCCGGGACAAACAAAAACATTCAGTACTTC.

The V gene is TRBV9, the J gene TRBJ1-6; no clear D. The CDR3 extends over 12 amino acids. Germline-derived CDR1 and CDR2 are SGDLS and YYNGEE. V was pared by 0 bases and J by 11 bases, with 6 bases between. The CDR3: CASSVGHPPLHF. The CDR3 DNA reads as TGTGCCAGCAGCGTAGGACATCCACCCCTCCACTTT.

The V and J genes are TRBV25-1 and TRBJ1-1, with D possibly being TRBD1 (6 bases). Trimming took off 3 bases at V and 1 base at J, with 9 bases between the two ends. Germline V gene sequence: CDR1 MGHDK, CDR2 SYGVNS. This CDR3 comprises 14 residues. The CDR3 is CASSETGENTEAFF. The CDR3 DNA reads TGTGCCAGCAGTGAGACAGGAGAGAACACTGAAGCTTTCTTT.

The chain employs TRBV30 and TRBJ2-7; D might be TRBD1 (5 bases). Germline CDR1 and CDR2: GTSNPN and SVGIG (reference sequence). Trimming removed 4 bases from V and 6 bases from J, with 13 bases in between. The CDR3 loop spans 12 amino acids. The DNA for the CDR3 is TGTGCCTGGAACCCAGGGTGGGGCGAGCAGTACTTC. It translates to CAWNPGWGEQYF.

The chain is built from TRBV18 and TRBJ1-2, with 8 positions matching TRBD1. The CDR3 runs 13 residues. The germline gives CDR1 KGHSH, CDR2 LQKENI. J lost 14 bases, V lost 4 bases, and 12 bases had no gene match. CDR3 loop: CASSRTPGGRRTF. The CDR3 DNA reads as TGTGCCAGCTCACGAACTCCAGGGGGCCGGAGGACCTTC.

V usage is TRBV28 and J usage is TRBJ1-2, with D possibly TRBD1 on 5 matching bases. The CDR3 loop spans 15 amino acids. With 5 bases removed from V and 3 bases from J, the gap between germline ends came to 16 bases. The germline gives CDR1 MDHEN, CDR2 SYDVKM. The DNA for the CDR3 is TGTGCCAGCAGTCAAGGGGCCAAGCCCGACTATGGCTACACCTTC. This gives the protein CASSQGAKPDYGYTF.

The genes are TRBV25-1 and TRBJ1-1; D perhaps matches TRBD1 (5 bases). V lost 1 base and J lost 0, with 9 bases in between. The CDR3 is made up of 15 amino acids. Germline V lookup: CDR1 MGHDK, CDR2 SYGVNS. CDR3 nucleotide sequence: TGTGCCAGCAGTGAATCGGGGGACCTGAACACTGAAGCTTTCTTT. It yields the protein CASSESGDLNTEAFF.

CDR3: CASRRPGPYYNSPLHF. The CDR3 DNA is TGTGCCAGCAGACGACCGGGTCCCTACTATAATTCACCCCTCCACTTT. This sequence joins TRBV27 and TRBJ1-6; D gene uncertain. The CDR3 contains 16 residues. V lost 6 bases and J 3 bases, leaving 15 bases between the germline ends. Germline values: CDR1 MNHEY, CDR2 SMNVEV (reference sequence).

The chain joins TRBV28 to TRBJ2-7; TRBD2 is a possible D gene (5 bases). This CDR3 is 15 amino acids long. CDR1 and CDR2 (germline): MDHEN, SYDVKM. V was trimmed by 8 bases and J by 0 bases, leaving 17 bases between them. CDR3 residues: CASGGRGGGSYEQYF. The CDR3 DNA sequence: TGTGCCAGCGGTGGTCGTGGTGGAGGCTCCTACGAGCAGTACTTC.

In DNA form, the CDR3 reads TGCGCCAGCAGCCTCCCCGGGAGTAGCAATCAGCCCCAGCATTTT. Amino acid sequence: CASSLPGSSNQPQHF. This sequence joins TRBV4-1 and TRBJ1-5; no clear D gene. Trimming removed 4 bases at V and 0 bases at J, with 10 bases between. Per the germline V gene, CDR1 is MGHRA and CDR2 is YSYEKL. The CDR3 sequence is 15 residues long.

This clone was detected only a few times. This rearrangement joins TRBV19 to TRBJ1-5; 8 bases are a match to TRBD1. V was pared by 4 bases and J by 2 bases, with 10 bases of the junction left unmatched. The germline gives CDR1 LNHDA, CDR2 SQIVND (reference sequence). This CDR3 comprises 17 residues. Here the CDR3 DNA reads TGTGCCAGTAGTAATACGGGACAGGTCGTGGGCAATCAGCCCCAGCATTTT. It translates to CASSNTGQVVGNQPQHF.

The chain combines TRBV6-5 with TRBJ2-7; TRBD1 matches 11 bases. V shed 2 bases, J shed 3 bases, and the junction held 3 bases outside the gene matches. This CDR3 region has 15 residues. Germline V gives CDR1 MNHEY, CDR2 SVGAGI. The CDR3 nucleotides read TGTGCCAGCAGTTACAGGGGGACAGGGGGCTACGAGCAGTACGTC. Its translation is CASSYRGTGGYEQYV.

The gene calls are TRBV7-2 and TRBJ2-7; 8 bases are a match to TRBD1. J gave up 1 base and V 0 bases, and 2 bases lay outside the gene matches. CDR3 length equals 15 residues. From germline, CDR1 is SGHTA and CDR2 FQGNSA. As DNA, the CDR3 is TGTGCCAGCAGCTTAGCCCAGGGGGCGTCCTACGAGCAGTACTTC. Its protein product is CASSLAQGASYEQYF.

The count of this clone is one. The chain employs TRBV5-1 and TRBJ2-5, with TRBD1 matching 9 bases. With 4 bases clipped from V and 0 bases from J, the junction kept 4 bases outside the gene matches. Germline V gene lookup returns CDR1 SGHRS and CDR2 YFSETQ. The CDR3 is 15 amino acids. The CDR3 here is CASSRGQGYQETQYF. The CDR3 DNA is TGCGCCAGCAGCCGGGGACAGGGCTACCAAGAGACCCAGTACTTC.

In DNA, the CDR3 is TGTGCCAGCAGCTTAGGTACAGGCGCCCCAGGAGCTTTCTTT. Its protein product is CASSLGTGAPGAFF. V gene TRBV7-8 combines with J gene TRBJ1-1; possibly TRBD1 for D (5 bases). Trimming took 1 base from V and 10 from J, leaving 16 bases between them. CDR3 size: 14 residues. The germline V gene has CDR1 SGHVS and CDR2 FQNEAQ.

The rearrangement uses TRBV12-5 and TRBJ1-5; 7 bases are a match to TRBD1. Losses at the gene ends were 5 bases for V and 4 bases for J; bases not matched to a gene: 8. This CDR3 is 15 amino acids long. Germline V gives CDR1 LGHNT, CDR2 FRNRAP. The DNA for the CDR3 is TGTGCTAGTGGTGAACGGGACAGAGGTAATCAGCCCCAGCATTTT. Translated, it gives CASGERDRGNQPQHF.

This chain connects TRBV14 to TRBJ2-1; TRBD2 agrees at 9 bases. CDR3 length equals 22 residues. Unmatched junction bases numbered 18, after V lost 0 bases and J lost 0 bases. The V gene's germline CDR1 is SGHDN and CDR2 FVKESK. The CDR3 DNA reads TGTGCCAGCAGCCAAGATTTTTCGTGGATGTTTAGGCGGGGGGGCTCCTACAATGAGCAGTTCTTC. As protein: CASSQDFSWMFRRGGSYNEQFF.

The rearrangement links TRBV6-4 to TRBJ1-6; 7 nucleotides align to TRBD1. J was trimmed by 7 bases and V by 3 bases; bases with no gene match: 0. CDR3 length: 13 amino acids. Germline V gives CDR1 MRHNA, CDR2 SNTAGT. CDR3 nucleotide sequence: TGTGCCAGCAGTGAGACAGGGAATTCACCCCTCCACTTT. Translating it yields CASSETGNSPLHF.

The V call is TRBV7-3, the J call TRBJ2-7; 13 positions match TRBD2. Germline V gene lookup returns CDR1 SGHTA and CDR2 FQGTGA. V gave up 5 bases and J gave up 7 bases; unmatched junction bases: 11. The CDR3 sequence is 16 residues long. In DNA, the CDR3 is TGTGCCAGCAGCCCAGCGGGGACTAGCGGGGCGGGGGAGCAGTACTTC. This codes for CASSPAGTSGAGEQYF. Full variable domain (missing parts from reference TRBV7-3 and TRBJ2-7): GAGVSQTPSNKVTEKGKYVELRCDPISGHTALYWYRQSLGQGPEFLIYFQGTGAADDSGLPNDRFFAVRPEGSVSTLKIQRTERGDSAVYLCASSPAGTSGAGEQYFGPGTRLTVT.

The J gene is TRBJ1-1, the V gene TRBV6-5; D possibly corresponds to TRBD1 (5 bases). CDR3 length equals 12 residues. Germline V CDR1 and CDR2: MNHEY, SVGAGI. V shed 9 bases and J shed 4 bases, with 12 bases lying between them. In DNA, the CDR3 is TGTGCCAGTGTACGGGGGATCACTGAAGCTTTCTTT. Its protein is CASVRGITEAFF.